The clone carrying this TCR beta chain occurred a few times. These data come from a study of T cells in Graves' hyperthyroidism and ophthalmopathy. From RNA transcripts, TCR beta CDR3 regions were amplified. The HTBI set primed first-round TCR CDR3 RT-PCR. TCRdb redid the calling of the multiplex PCR reads with MiXCR, one entry per CDR3 protein. The sample has fewer than 350,000 distinct CDR3 sequences; about 19% are singletons. CDR1 SEHNR and CDR2 FQNEAQ come from the germline V gene (reference sequence). CDR3 length equals 16 residues. V gave up 0 bases and J gave up 1 base, with 10 bases separating them.

This sequence joins TRBV7-9 and TRBJ1-5; tentatively, D is TRBD1 (5 bases). The sample comprised blood. The clonotype originates from a man in his fifties with Graves' ophthalmopathy. The CDR3 bases are TGTGCCAGCAGCTTAGCCCGGGGCGGGAGCAATCAGCCCCAGCATTTT. Amino acid sequence: CASSLARGGSNQPQHF.